What follows are 24 T cell receptor beta chains derived from one specimen sequenced in a study of response to subunit inactivated influenza vaccine. TCRdb analysed the RT-PCR reads with MiXCR anew, one entry per CDR3 protein. This sample has over 450,000 distinct CDR3 sequences, with approximately 13% found just once. The sample was PBMCs from blood, taken about 6 weeks after vaccination. The receptors here all came from a man between 45 and 60 years old who received an inactivated influenza vaccine.

This clonotype was observed a few times. The chain links TRBV7-2 to TRBJ2-2; D ambiguous. Germline values: CDR1 SGHTA, CDR2 FQGNSA. V gave up 8 bases and J gave up 1 base, with 14 bases separating them. The CDR3 is 15 residues long. CDR3 in amino acids: CASYTPTWNTGELFF. CDR3 coding DNA: TGTGCCAGCTACACCCCTACATGGAACACCGGGGAGCTGTTTTTT. Full variable domain (outside the CDR3, taken from reference TRBV7-2 and TRBJ2-2): GAGVSQSPSNKVTEKGKDVELRCDPISGHTALYWYRQSLGQGLEFLIYFQGNSAPDKSGLPSDRFSAERTGGSVSTLTIQRTQQEDSAVYLCASYTPTWNTGELFFGEGSRLTVL.

This clonotype came up many times. The chain combines TRBV4-2 with TRBJ2-7, with 8 bases fitting TRBD1. CDR1 LGHNA and CDR2 YNFKEQ come from the germline V gene. The CDR3 is made up of 15 amino acids. The ends lost 3 bases at V and 0 bases at J; junction bases unmatched: 4. The CDR3 loop reads CASSQDRVASYEQYF. Written as DNA, the CDR3 is TGTGCCAGCAGCCAGGACAGGGTAGCCTCCTACGAGCAGTACTTC.

The chain employs TRBV6-1 and TRBJ2-7, with D tentatively TRBD1 or TRBD2 (5 bases each). V lost 4 bases, J lost 0 bases, and 19 bases lay in between. CDR3 length: 17 residues. The germline V gene encodes CDR1 MNHNS and CDR2 SASEGT. In DNA form, the CDR3 reads TGTGCCAGCAGTGCCAATGTCGGGGCCTCGGGCTCCTACGAGCAGTACTTC. It yields the protein CASSANVGASGSYEQYF.

This chain connects TRBV7-9 to TRBJ2-1, with TRBD2 matching over 15 bases. The CDR3 contains 17 residues. With 5 bases clipped from V and 4 bases from J, the junction kept 6 bases outside the gene matches. Per germline, CDR1 SEHNR and CDR2 FQNEAQ (reference sequence). This CDR3 is CASSLRTSGRGYNEQFF. The CDR3 bases are TGTGCCAGCAGCCTCCGGACTAGCGGGAGGGGATACAATGAGCAGTTCTTC.

Here the CDR3 reads CASSLRFSSSYNEQFF. The DNA for the CDR3 is TGTGCCAGCAGCCTCCGGTTTAGCAGCTCCTACAATGAGCAGTTCTTC. The chain combines TRBV11-2 with TRBJ2-1; no clear D gene. Germline CDR1 reads SGHAT; CDR2 reads FQNNGV. CDR3 size: 16 residues. The V end lost 5 bases, the J end lost 0 bases, and 14 bases lay between the germline ends.

As regards this clonotype: A much larger clone differs by one base, so this may be a read error. This chain uses TRBV4-3 with TRBJ2-5; 13 bases align to TRBD2. The germline CDR1 and CDR2 sequences are LGHNA and YSLEER. CDR3 length: 17 residues. CDR3 coding DNA: TGCGCCAGCAGCCCCCGACTAGCGGGAGGTACACAAGAGACCCGGTACTTC. Protein: CASSPRLAGGTQETRYF.

The chain couples TRBV14 to TRBJ1-4; no clear D. Germline CDR1 reads SGHDN; CDR2 reads FVKESK. Trimming took 0 bases from V and 7 from J, leaving 12 bases between them. CDR3 length equals 15 residues. For the CDR3, the DNA is TGTGCCAGCAGCCAAGAACCCAGGTTTGGTGAAAAACTGTTTTTT. Amino acids: CASSQEPRFGEKLFF. The whole variable domain, remainder taken from reference TRBV14 and TRBJ1-4, is EAGVTQFPSHSVIEKGQTVTLRCDPISGHDNLYWYRRVMGKEIKFLLHFVKESKQDESGMPNNRFLAERTGGTYSTLKVQPAELEDSGVYFCASSQEPRFGEKLFFGSGTQLSVL.

This clonotype was seen ten or more times. This chain connects TRBV12-3 or TRBV12-4 to TRBJ2-1, with TRBD2 identical over 8 bases. With 8 bases clipped from V and 6 bases from J, the junction kept 6 bases outside the gene matches. The CDR3 totals 13 residues. The CDR3, as DNA: TGTGCCAGCCAGGGACTAGTTGGCAATGAGCAGTTCTTC. It codes for CASQGLVGNEQFF.

This rearrangement joins TRBV4-2 to TRBJ2-1; 12 bases map to TRBD2. V was clipped by 1 base and J by 7 bases; unmatched bases: 5. This CDR3 has 16 residues. CDR1 is LGHNA and CDR2 is YNFKEQ in the germline V gene. The CDR3 protein is CASSQAASGGDNEQFF. The CDR3 nucleotides read TGTGCCAGCAGCCAAGCAGCTAGCGGGGGGGATAATGAGCAGTTCTTC.

This clonotype was seen many times. The genes are TRBV12-3 or TRBV12-4 and TRBJ1-5; TRBD1 aligns across 8 bases. V was clipped by 7 bases and J by 6 bases; unmatched bases: 11. There are 15 residues in the CDR3. The CDR3 sequence is CASKRTGNPGQPQHF. The CDR3 DNA reads TGTGCCAGCAAAAGGACAGGGAACCCGGGTCAGCCCCAGCATTTT.

The CDR3 region is CASSQEAGAVTGELFF. The CDR3 DNA follows: TGCGCCAGCAGCCAAGAAGCGGGGGCGGTCACCGGGGAGCTGTTTTTT. The chain uses TRBV4-1 and TRBJ2-2; 8 nucleotides match TRBD2. V lost 0 bases to trimming and J lost 4 bases; unmatched junction nucleotides: 4. CDR3 length: 16 amino acids. The germline gives CDR1 MGHRA, CDR2 YSYEKL.

The chain combines TRBV7-2 with TRBJ2-1, with D unclear. Germline-derived CDR1 and CDR2 are SGHTA and FQGNSA. This CDR3 is built from 14 residues. Trimming removed 5 bases at V and 6 bases at J, with 14 bases between. The CDR3 DNA sequence: TGTGCCAGCAGCAGCCTGCCAGGCTCCAATGAGCAGTTCTTC. Amino acid sequence: CASSSLPGSNEQFF.

The chain employs TRBV18 and TRBJ2-4; TRBD1 aligns across 7 bases. J lost 0 bases, V lost 0 bases, and 8 bases had no gene match. In germline, CDR1 is KGHSH, CDR2 LQKENI. The length of the CDR3 is 18 residues. The CDR3 bases are TGTGCCAGCTCACCACCCCAGGACAGGCCGCTAGCCAAAAACATTCAGTACTTC. Translating it yields CASSPPQDRPLAKNIQYF.

Only a few counts were recorded for this clonotype. The rearrangement uses TRBV27 and TRBJ2-1; TRBD2 matches 10 bases. The germline CDR1 and CDR2 sequences are MNHEY and SMNVEV (reference sequence). V was clipped by 4 bases and J by 4 bases; unmatched bases: 4. The CDR3 is 15 amino acids. CDR3 region: CASSSTSGVYNEQFF. CDR3 bases: TGTGCCAGCAGTTCTACTAGCGGGGTTTACAATGAGCAGTTCTTC.

This clonotype was seen only a few times. This chain connects TRBV5-5 to TRBJ1-1; no reliable D call. The CDR3 length is 12 residues. V gave up 1 base and J gave up 5 bases, with 6 bases separating them. Germline CDR1 reads SGHKS; CDR2 reads YYEKEE (reference sequence). CDR3 loop: CASSLRWTEAFF. The CDR3 DNA follows: TGTGCCAGCAGCTTGAGGTGGACTGAAGCTTTCTTT.

This clonotype has just a few counts. The rearrangement uses TRBV7-2 and TRBJ1-5, with a tentative D call TRBD1 (6 bases). Germline CDR1 and CDR2: SGHTA and FQGNSA. Trimming removed 0 bases from V and 2 bases from J, with 8 bases in between. The CDR3 is made up of 15 amino acids. The CDR3 spells CASSLAAGGNQPQHF. The CDR3, as DNA: TGTGCCAGCAGCTTAGCCGCAGGGGGCAATCAGCCCCAGCATTTT.

This clonotype was counted a few times. V and J are TRBV4-1 and TRBJ2-3; 8 nucleotides align to TRBD1. V trimming: 1 base; J trimming: 4 bases; junction bases outside the gene matches: 10. Germline V lookup: CDR1 MGHRA, CDR2 YSYEKL. The CDR3 consists of 17 residues. The CDR3 here is CASSQVRGRTGSDTQYF. CDR3 in DNA: TGCGCCAGCAGCCAAGTAAGAGGGCGGACAGGGTCAGATACGCAGTATTTT.

This clonotype was detected only a few times. The chain joins TRBV5-1 to TRBJ2-1, with D tentatively TRBD2 (6 bases). V was shortened by 4 bases and J by 7 bases, with 15 bases between the two germline ends. The germline gives CDR1 SGHRS, CDR2 YFSETQ. The CDR3 length is 14 residues. The CDR3 here is CASSLRVAANEQFF. The CDR3 DNA reads as TGCGCCAGCAGCCTCCGGGTAGCGGCGAATGAGCAGTTCTTC.

This clonotype was counted between two and nine times. The rearrangement uses TRBV20-1 and TRBJ2-2; 14 nucleotides match TRBD2. V lost 6 bases and J lost 9; bases outside the gene matches: 9. Germline CDR1 and CDR2: DFQATT and SNEGSKA (reference sequence). The CDR3 runs to 15 residues. The DNA of the CDR3 is TGCAGTGCAGAGGGACTAGCGGGAGTGGGGAGGGAGCTGTTTTTT. Its translation is CSAEGLAGVGRELFF.

This clonotype was detected a few times. This chain links TRBV7-2 with TRBJ2-1; D uncertain. Germline V gives CDR1 SGHTA, CDR2 FQGNSA. Trimming took off 2 bases at V and 6 bases at J, with 14 bases between the two ends. The CDR3 totals 15 residues. The CDR3 region has the DNA TGTGCCAGCAGCTTACCCCCCAGAGCTGGCAATGAGCAGTTCTTC. Translated, it gives CASSLPPRAGNEQFF.

This clonotype was observed many times. The V gene is TRBV9, the J gene TRBJ2-7; 13 bases agree with TRBD2. Germline V lookup: CDR1 SGDLS, CDR2 YYNGEE. The CDR3 runs 15 residues. The junction had 3 bases not matched to a gene; V was cut back by 2 bases and J by 4 bases. The CDR3 DNA sequence: TGTGCCAGCAGCGTTGGGACTAGCGGGATATACGAGCAGTACTTC. Translation gives CASSVGTSGIYEQYF.

This clonotype was recorded only once. The chain is built from TRBV5-4 and TRBJ2-1; 7 bases are shared with TRBD1. V shed 2 bases and J 12 bases; nucleotides not matched to a gene: 11. The CDR3 loop spans 14 amino acids. From germline, CDR1 is SGHNT and CDR2 YYREEE (reference sequence). DNA for the CDR3: TGTGCCAGCAGCTTACAGGGGCCCATTAGGGGGCAGTTCTTC. This sequence encodes CASSLQGPIRGQFF.

This clonotype was seen only a few times. The V gene is TRBV20-1, the J gene TRBJ2-7; maybe TRBD1 (6 bases). The germline V gene encodes CDR1 DFQATT and CDR2 SNEGSKA (reference sequence). The CDR3 consists of 15 residues. Trimming removed 2 bases at V and 2 bases at J, with 16 bases between. The CDR3 DNA is TGCAGTGCTAGACACTCAGACAGGATGACCTACGAGCAGTACTTC. It translates to CSARHSDRMTYEQYF.

This clonotype appeared a few times. The chain joins TRBV20-1 to TRBJ2-3; no clear D. The V gene lost 0 bases and the J gene lost 2 bases, with 12 bases spanning the gap. The CDR3 runs to 15 residues. Germline V lookup: CDR1 DFQATT, CDR2 SNEGSKA (reference sequence). The CDR3 region has the DNA TGCAGTGCTAGAGATAGTAATAGGGCCACAGATACGCAGTATTTT. Its protein product is CSARDSNRATDTQYF.